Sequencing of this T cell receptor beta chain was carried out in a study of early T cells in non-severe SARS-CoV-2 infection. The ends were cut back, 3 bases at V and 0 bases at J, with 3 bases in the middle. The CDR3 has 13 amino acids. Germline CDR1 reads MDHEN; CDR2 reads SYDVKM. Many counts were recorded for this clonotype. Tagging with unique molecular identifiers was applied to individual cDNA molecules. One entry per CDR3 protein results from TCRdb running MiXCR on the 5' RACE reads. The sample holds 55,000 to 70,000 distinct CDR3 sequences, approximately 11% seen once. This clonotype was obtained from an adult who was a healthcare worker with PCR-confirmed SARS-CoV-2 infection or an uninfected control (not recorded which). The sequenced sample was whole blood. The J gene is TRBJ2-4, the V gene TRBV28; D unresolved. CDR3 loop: CASSFTAKNIQYF. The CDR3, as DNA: TGTGCCAGCAGTTTTACAGCCAAAAACATTCAGTACTTC.